This TCR beta chain originates from a study of cytomegalovirus exposure and HLA in healthy donors. In the case of this clone: Its antigen remains unidentified.

Findings of the study overall: The classifier reportedly diagnosed cytomegalovirus status with high specificity and sensitivity. As confirmed in vitro, three CMV-associated chains were specific for CMV antigens. Some TCR beta chains (more than 150 of them) were listed as cytomegalovirus-associated.

The roughly 120-subject validation cohort, separate from the 666-subject first cohort, included the donors. CDR1 MNHNY and CDR2 SVGAGI come from the germline V gene (reference sequence). The CDR3 consists of 14 residues. The V end lost 2 bases, the J end lost 5 bases, and 12 bases lay between the germline ends. The assay was immunoSEQ multiplex PCR, and TCRdb's table has in-frame clones only and misses some. The sample lists around 300,000 clones; approximately 86% were seen once. The sequenced material came from PBMCs. The sequence was obtained from a man aged 25 to 40 in good health and CMV-seronegative. The rearrangement joins TRBV6-6 to TRBJ1-1, with a possible D match to TRBD1 (5 bases). The CDR3 region is CASSYAGVTTEAFF. The CDR3 bases are TGTGCCAGCAGTTACGCGGGGGTTACGACTGAAGCTTTCTTT.